The T cell receptor (beta chain) described here comes from a study of HIV-infected children after antiretroviral therapy interruption (dated by TCRdb to about 2019). A note on the overall study: Eight children, all with CD4+ count above 500 and viral load below 50 copies/ml, were included, of whom four were on planned treatment interruption and four were on continuous treatment. Interruption-arm samples came from week 0, week 12, end of interruption (week 24 or 48), and about 3 years after study end. The interruption group had a median age of roughly 9.4 years, and the continuous treatment group had a median age of around 8 years. In the continuous-treatment arm, samples from corresponding weeks 0, 48 and 150 were analyzed. Exposure to EBV and CMV had been recorded for most participating children. TCR repertoires were compared between children on planned treatment interruption and children on continuous antiretroviral treatment, alongside thymic output measurements. General conclusions and limits of the study: For naive CD4+ repertoires of PTI patients, CDR3 sharing between time points dropped once interruption began, while many sequences were shared between the end of interruption and 3 years later. The naive CD4+ Gini coefficient rose by the end of treatment interruption, suggesting clonal expansion, and returned to baseline by 3 years. Minor non-naive CD45RA+ populations such as EMRA or stem memory cells might have been included among the sorted CD45RA+ naive cells. The small number of patients is a limitation, and caution is needed when interpreting the data.

CDR1 and CDR2, looked up from the germline V gene, are MGHDK and SYGVNS. Including the terminal cysteine and phenylalanine, the CDR3 comprises 12 residues. CDR3 DNA only is kept here, 36 bases in frame from base 1. V is reduced by 5 bases and J by 6 bases, leaving a spacing of 11 bases between them. Taken with the paper, the label for treatment or condition translates to: PENTA 11 planned treatment interruption arm or continuous ART arm. The participants, all children from the United Kingdom aged 2 to 15 years, had been on at least three-drug ART for a minimum of 24 weeks. Cryopreserved PBMCs containing at least 5 million viable cells were needed, and a handful of candidate patients were excluded because their viable PBMC yield was low. Naive CD4+ CD45RA+ CD45RO- T cells were FACS-sorted from thawed PBMCs on a FACSAria III cell sorter. The sorted cells were fixed, and RNA was then extracted with the RNeasy FFPE kit and afterward with the RNeasy Micro kit.

To prepare the library, 3' RACE was applied. To correct PCR amplification bias, TCR libraries were generated from RNA with a 3' RACE protocol that used unique molecular identifiers. Up to 12 amplicon libraries were pooled and sequenced on an Illumina MiSeq with v2 2x250 paired-end chemistry. Under the source paper's analysis protocol: Decombinator was used to process the reads, assigning V and J genes and CDR3 and applying barcode-based correction of errors and PCR bias. Before Gini coefficients were calculated with the R ineq package, the repertoires were subsampled to the same depth. GLIPH, Hamming distance and a shared triplet metric were used to assess CDR3 similarity. TCRdb redid the processing of the public reads, applying fastp at Q25 and MiXCR, and retained in-frame beta chains. Entries are consolidated by CDR3 protein sequence, retaining the most common genes and DNA. It is TCRdb's table, rather than the study itself, that gives the V and J calls and clone size. For this sample the table gives about 89,000 distinct CDR3 sequences, of which about 7.2% were detected only once. 1% to 1.3% of the sample comes from the top ten.

Ten or more counts support this clonotype. This clone's antigen is unknown. Base qualities were left out, and no much larger clone turns up one base away. Sample: CD45RA+ CD4+ T cells from PBMCs, pooled from several time points, taken from a donor given antiretroviral therapy, either interrupted or continuous. The cell subset or site label here, explained by the study, means: naive CD4+ CD45RA+ CD45RO- T cells. The clonotype comes from a pool of human donors with HIV. This chain is built from TRBV25-1 and TRBJ2-7, with the identity of the D gene unclear. The nucleotides are TGTGCCAGCAGTTTCTCTCCCCGCGAGCAGTACTTC. The resulting protein is CASSFSPREQYF.